This entry describes one T cell receptor (beta chain). Its antigen has not been determined. Per-base qualities were not stored, and no clone one base away is much larger. Via the germline V gene, CDR1 is SQVTM and CDR2 ANQGSEA. V is cut by 5 bases and J by 0 bases, and the space between the germline ends is 8 bases. The CDR3 covers 12 residues, taking in both the cysteine and the phenylalanine. The retained sequence is limited to the CDR3, 36 bases, with the frame set at the first base. This sample was included in a study of T cell repertoires in cytomegalovirus infection (dated by TCRdb to about 2019). With regard to the full study: The HLA type of each donor mattered for the analysis, because public TCR beta signatures pointed to carriage of CMV infection along with the matching HLA type.

TCRdb names Illumina HiSeq 1500 as the instrument used. TCRdb redid the processing of the public reads, applying fastp at Q25 and MiXCR, and retained in-frame beta chains. Rows matching on CDR3 protein sequence are summarized as one entry with the most common DNA and genes. The sample includes approximately 630,000 distinct CDR3 sequences, with 24% observed a single time. The ten largest clones take up approximately 8% of the sample. On the study overall, not on this receptor specifically: The ex vivo response was dominated by HLA-C-restricted CMV-specific TCR beta clonotypes, and the single most frequent clonotype in two of eight donors was supplied by these HLA-C-restricted clonotypes. In both this cohort and an independent cohort of 350 to 400 donors, the cumulative frequency of public TCR beta family members distinguished carriers of CMV infection plus the relevant HLA type.

The chain was built from TRBV29-1 and TRBJ2-7; the D gene is perhaps TRBD1, from 7 matching bases. The origin of this receptor is a human donor in good health (CMV status not recorded). Some clones in this sample may be carry-over from other donors' samples. Source material: CD8+ T cells from PBMCs. The CDR3 protein is CSVQGGSYEQYF. The base sequence is TGCAGCGTTCAGGGGGGCTCCTACGAGCAGTACTTC.